What follows are 28 T cell receptor beta chains derived from one specimen sequenced in a study of T-cell memory formation after mild COVID-19. TCRdb analysed the 5' RACE reads with MiXCR anew, one entry per CDR3 protein. Here the sample spans a few hundred thousand distinct CDR3 sequences, 28% being singletons. The sample was PBMCs or a T cell subset sorted from them (not recorded which). These receptors originate from an adult woman who had mild COVID-19 (a few samples of this study predate the infection). Cell type and time point are not known.

This rearrangement joins TRBV3-1 to TRBJ1-5, with 9 bases aligning to TRBD1. CDR3 size: 15 residues. V lost 4 bases and J lost 5; bases outside the gene matches: 6. Germline values: CDR1 LGHDT, CDR2 YNNKEL (reference sequence). The CDR3 region is CASSPSGTGYQPQHF. CDR3 bases: TGTGCCAGCAGCCCGTCCGGGACAGGGTATCAGCCCCAGCATTTT.

The rearrangement uses TRBV20-1 and TRBJ2-3; 8 bases match TRBD1. The germline gives CDR1 DFQATT, CDR2 SNEGSKA (reference sequence). The CDR3 is 14 amino acids. The V gene end was trimmed by 5 bases and the J gene end by 4 bases; junction bases not matched to a gene: 8. As DNA, the CDR3 is TGCAGTGCTCGACAGGGGAGAGATGCAGATACGCAGTATTTT. Translated: CSARQGRDADTQYF.

This clonotype occurred a few times. The chain joins TRBV24-1 to TRBJ2-6, with 8 bases lining up with TRBD1. The trim removed 2 bases at V and 0 bases at J, leaving 8 bases unmatched. Looked up from germline, CDR1 is KGHDR and CDR2 is SFDVKD. The CDR3 contains 19 residues. CDR3 protein: CATSDSAGTGGSGANVLTF. The DNA for the CDR3 is TGTGCCACCAGTGATTCTGCCGGGACAGGTGGCTCTGGGGCCAACGTCCTGACTTTC.

V usage is TRBV11-2 and J usage is TRBJ2-1; 7 bases fit TRBD2. Trimming cost V 4 bases and J 0 bases; bases outside gene matches: 9. The CDR3 sequence is 17 residues long. In germline, CDR1 is SGHAT, CDR2 FQNNGV. CDR3 sequence (DNA): TGTGCCAGCAGCTCTCTGGGTCTAGCGGACTCCTACAATGAGCAGTTCTTC. Its translation is CASSSLGLADSYNEQFF. Filled out from reference TRBV11-2 and TRBJ2-1, the complete variable domain reads EAGVAQSPRYKIIEKRQSVAFWCNPISGHATLYWYQQILGQGPKLLIQFQNNGVVDDSQLPKDRFSAERLKGVDSTLKIQPAKLEDSAVYLCASSSLGLADSYNEQFFGPGTRLTVL.

This rearrangement joins TRBV12-3 or TRBV12-4 to TRBJ1-1; D is uncertain. Trimming took 5 bases from V and 0 from J, leaving 13 bases between them. The CDR3 covers 15 residues. CDR3 coding DNA: TGTGCCAGCAGTCCTCTTTCGGGATTGAACACTGAAGCTTTCTTT. This codes for CASSPLSGLNTEAFF.

This clonotype was observed a few times. V and J are TRBV28 and TRBJ2-1, with TRBD1 matching 8 bases. V lost 5 bases, J lost 16 bases, and 10 bases stayed unmatched. The CDR3 runs to 12 residues. Germline V lookup: CDR1 MDHEN, CDR2 SYDVKM. The CDR3 DNA follows: TGTGCCAGCAGTCTATCAGACAGGGGTGGTTTCTTC. Translation gives CASSLSDRGGFF.

The chain is built from TRBV10-3 and TRBJ2-3, with 10 bases fitting TRBD1. The germline V gene encodes CDR1 ENHRY and CDR2 SYGVKD. With 8 bases clipped from V and 1 base from J, the junction kept 0 bases outside the gene matches. The length of the CDR3 is 13 residues. This CDR3 is CAIGTGGTDTQYF. CDR3 DNA sequence: TGTGCCATCGGGACAGGGGGCACAGATACGCAGTATTTT.

Points on this clonotype: The junction differs from germline at one of its ends, possibly a read error. V usage is TRBV11-1 and J usage is TRBJ2-2, with D perhaps matching TRBD2 (5 bases). Germline CDR1 SGHAT, CDR2 FQDESV (reference sequence). The CDR3 is 15 amino acids. CDR3 protein: CASSLEPSSTGELIF. The DNA of the CDR3 is TGTGCCAGCAGCTTAGAACCCTCCTCCACCGGGGAGCTGATTTTT.

The rearrangement joins TRBV6-2 or TRBV6-3 to TRBJ1-1, with D hard to call. The CDR3 covers 11 residues. Deletions cut 3 bases from V and 5 bases from J, with 4 bases between. Germline values: CDR1 MNHEY, CDR2 SVGEGT. The chain's CDR3 is CASSYWTEAFF. The CDR3 DNA reads as TGTGCCAGCAGTTATTGGACTGAAGCTTTCTTT.

This clonotype was detected a few times. This chain joins TRBV7-2 and TRBJ1-2; D uncertain. CDR3 size: 15 residues. Germline CDR1 SGHTA, CDR2 FQGNSA. Between the trimmed V and J ends, which lost 5 bases and 4 bases, there was a span of 17 bases. The CDR3 sequence is CASSATGKPLYGYTF. Here the CDR3 DNA reads TGTGCCAGCAGCGCCACCGGGAAGCCCCTCTATGGCTACACCTTC.

This sequence joins TRBV6-5 and TRBJ1-1; 12 positions agree with TRBD1. The V segment lost 0 bases and the J segment 4 bases; nucleotides outside the gene matches: 3. This CDR3 is built from 16 residues. Germline V gene lookup returns CDR1 MNHEY and CDR2 SVGAGI. DNA for the CDR3: TGTGCCAGCAGTTACTCTGAGGGACAGGGGGCCACTGAAGCTTTCTTT. Translation gives CASSYSEGQGATEAFF.

The rearrangement links TRBV5-1 to TRBJ2-1; 7 nucleotides match TRBD2. The junction had 4 bases not matched to a gene; V was cut back by 1 base and J by 9 bases. The CDR3 extends over 13 amino acids. CDR1 and CDR2 (germline): SGHRS, YFSETQ. The chain's CDR3 is CASSLTSVSEQFF. The CDR3 region has the DNA TGCGCCAGCAGCTTGACTAGCGTAAGTGAGCAGTTCTTC.

The rearrangement uses TRBV6-2 or TRBV6-3 and TRBJ2-1, with a weak D call TRBD2 (7 bases). V shed 2 bases and J shed 4 bases, with 12 bases lying between them. Germline V gene lookup returns CDR1 MNHEY and CDR2 SVGEGT. This CDR3 has 15 residues. In DNA, the CDR3 is TGTGCCAGCAGTTACGAGGGGGGGGCTTACAATGAGCAGTTCTTC. This sequence encodes CASSYEGGAYNEQFF.

The rearrangement joins TRBV19 to TRBJ1-1; D gene ambiguous. The germline CDR1 and CDR2 sequences are LNHDA and SQIVND (reference sequence). The CDR3 has 15 amino acids. Trimming removed 5 bases at V and 4 bases at J, with 17 bases between. The CDR3 sequence: CASSPQVSGGTEAFF. The CDR3 DNA reads as TGTGCCAGTAGTCCCCAAGTGTCGGGAGGCACTGAAGCTTTCTTT.

This clonotype has only a few counts. The rearrangement uses TRBV6-1 and TRBJ2-1, with D possibly TRBD1 on 5 matching bases. This CDR3 has 13 residues. CDR1 is MNHNS, CDR2 SASEGT, per germline. Between the trimmed V and J ends, which lost 6 bases and 10 bases, there was a span of 16 bases. CDR3 protein: CASSNENRNEQFF. The CDR3 nucleotides are TGTGCCAGCAGCAACGAAAACAGGAACGAGCAGTTCTTC.

The chain carries TRBV15 and TRBJ1-5, with 11 bases aligning to TRBD1. This CDR3 has 15 residues. V was clipped by 1 base and J by 6 bases; unmatched bases: 2. In germline, CDR1 is LNHNV, CDR2 YYDKDF (reference sequence). CDR3 bases: TGTGCCACCAGCAGAGGGGACAGGGGGATTCAGCCCCAGCATTTT. Translating gives CATSRGDRGIQPQHF.

This clonotype was seen only a few times. The V and J genes are TRBV24-1 and TRBJ2-5; D remains ambiguous. The CDR3 spans 13 residues. V was trimmed by 3 bases and J by 1 base, leaving 5 bases between them. Germline lookup yields CDR1 KGHDR and CDR2 SFDVKD. The CDR3 protein is CATSDRLQETQYF. In DNA form, the CDR3 reads TGTGCCACCAGTGATAGGCTCCAAGAGACCCAGTACTTC.

This chain connects TRBV7-2 to TRBJ2-3; no firm D call. The V gene's germline CDR1 is SGHTA and CDR2 FQGNSA. The CDR3 length is 14 residues. Trimming removed 5 bases at V and 0 bases at J, with 9 bases between. CDR3 sequence (DNA): TGTGCCAGCAGCCCGGACCTTAGCACAGATACGCAGTATTTT. This gives the protein CASSPDLSTDTQYF.

The chain uses TRBV29-1 and TRBJ2-5; D might be TRBD1 (5 bases). The CDR3 is 12 residues long. Per the germline V gene, CDR1 is SQVTM and CDR2 is ANQGSEA. With 5 bases removed from V and 2 bases from J, the gap between germline ends came to 9 bases. Written as DNA, the CDR3 is TGCAGCGTTTCGACAGAGCAAGAGACCCAGTACTTC. Its protein is CSVSTEQETQYF.

This clonotype was detected only a few times. The chain carries TRBV6-7 and TRBJ1-2, with a possible D match to TRBD1 (5 bases). TRBV6-7 is known as an ORF, though its function is uncertain. The CDR3 length is 13 residues. Trimming left V 3 bases short and J 9 bases short, with 14 bases between. The CDR3, as DNA: TGTGCCAGCAGTTATCGGAGGGGTAATTGCTACACCTTC. The encoded protein is CASSYRRGNCYTF.

This clonotype was counted between two and nine times. The chain combines TRBV7-6 with TRBJ2-7; either TRBD1 or TRBD2 may fit D (5 bases each). This CDR3 has 18 amino acids. V was clipped by 1 base and J by 2 bases, with 21 bases between them. Germline CDR1 and CDR2: SGHVS and FNYEAQ. Here the CDR3 reads CASSLGDVVGDATYEQYF. The CDR3 bases are TGTGCCAGCAGCTTAGGTGATGTAGTTGGGGACGCAACCTACGAGCAGTACTTC.

V usage is TRBV5-1 and J usage is TRBJ1-2, with D unresolved. The germline V gene encodes CDR1 SGHRS and CDR2 YFSETQ. The CDR3 has 16 residues. The ends were cut back, 4 bases at V and 2 bases at J, with 18 bases in the middle. Here the CDR3 DNA reads TGCGCCAGCAGCCCTTTAGGCCTTCCCGCCAACTATGGCTACACCTTC. Protein product: CASSPLGLPANYGYTF.

This clonotype was found a few times. The chain carries TRBV15 and TRBJ2-1; TRBD1 might be the D (6 bases). CDR3 length: 18 amino acids. Germline V CDR1 and CDR2: LNHNV, YYDKDF (reference sequence). V lost 0 bases and J lost 4, with 19 bases in between. In DNA form, the CDR3 reads TGTGCCACCAGCAGAGATGGGAACCTGGGGGCCTTTTACAATGAGCAGTTCTTC. It specifies CATSRDGNLGAFYNEQFF.

In this sample, this clonotype turned up a few times. This chain links TRBV7-6 with TRBJ2-7, with TRBD1 identical over 11 bases. The V and J ends lost 1 base and 2 bases, in that order; junction bases with no gene match: 1. The CDR3 runs 15 residues. Germline CDR1 is SGHVS and CDR2 is FNYEAQ. CDR3 nucleotides: TGTGCCAGCAGCTTAGGGACAGGGGGCCCCTACGAGCAGTACTTC. Protein: CASSLGTGGPYEQYF.

This clonotype was seen only a few times. The DNA of the CDR3 is TGTGCCTGGAGTGTCCCGGGACCGTTCTCTGGAAACACCATATATTTT. Its translation is CAWSVPGPFSGNTIYF. The V and J genes are TRBV30 and TRBJ1-3; D is possibly TRBD1 (5 bases). The CDR3 is 16 amino acids. Trimming took off 0 bases at V and 0 bases at J, with 12 bases between the two ends. CDR1 and CDR2 (germline): GTSNPN, SVGIG (reference sequence). The full variable domain, in which reference TRBV30 and TRBJ1-3 provide the parts outside the CDR3, is SQTIHQWPATLVQPVGSPLSLECTVEGTSNPNLYWYRQAAGRGLQLLFYSVGIGQISSEVPQNLSASRPQDRQFILSSKKLLLSDSGFYLCAWSVPGPFSGNTIYFGEGSWLTVV.

DNA for the CDR3: TGTGCCAGCAGTGAATATCCGACAGGAGATAGCACAGATACGCAGTATTTT. Its translation: CASSEYPTGDSTDTQYF. The chain links TRBV25-1 to TRBJ2-3; the D gene is possibly TRBD1 (6 bases). The CDR3 is 17 residues long. V was shortened by 0 bases and J by 0 bases, with 13 bases between the two germline ends. CDR1 is MGHDK, CDR2 SYGVNS, per germline.

This rearrangement joins TRBV9 to TRBJ2-7; possibly TRBD2 for D (6 bases). This CDR3 has 16 amino acids. The germline V gene has CDR1 SGDLS and CDR2 YYNGEE. V gave up 0 bases and J gave up 0 bases, with 13 bases separating them. CDR3 amino acids: CASSVDGGSGSYEQYF. The CDR3 DNA follows: TGTGCCAGCAGCGTAGATGGAGGGAGCGGCTCCTACGAGCAGTACTTC.

This clonotype was detected a few times. The chain uses TRBV21-1 and TRBJ2-2; TRBD1 is the table's D call and was not checked against the DNA. TRBV21-1 is assigned pseudogene status. The CDR3 is 12 amino acids. The CDR3 loop reads CASRTGTGELFF. The CDR3 region has the DNA TGTGCCAGCAGAACAGGGACCGGGGAGCTGTTTTTT.